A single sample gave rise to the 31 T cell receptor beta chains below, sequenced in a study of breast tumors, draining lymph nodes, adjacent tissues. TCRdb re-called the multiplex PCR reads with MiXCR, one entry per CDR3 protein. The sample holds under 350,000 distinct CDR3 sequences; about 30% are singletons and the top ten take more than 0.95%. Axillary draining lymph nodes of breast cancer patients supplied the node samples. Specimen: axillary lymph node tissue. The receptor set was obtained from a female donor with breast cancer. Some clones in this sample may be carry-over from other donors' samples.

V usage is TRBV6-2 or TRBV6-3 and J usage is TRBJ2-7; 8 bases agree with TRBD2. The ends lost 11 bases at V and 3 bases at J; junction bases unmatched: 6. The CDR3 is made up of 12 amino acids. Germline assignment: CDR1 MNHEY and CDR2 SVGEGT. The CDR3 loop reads CAAGGGYYEQYF. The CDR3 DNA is TGTGCCGCGGGGGGCGGATACTACGAGCAGTACTTC.

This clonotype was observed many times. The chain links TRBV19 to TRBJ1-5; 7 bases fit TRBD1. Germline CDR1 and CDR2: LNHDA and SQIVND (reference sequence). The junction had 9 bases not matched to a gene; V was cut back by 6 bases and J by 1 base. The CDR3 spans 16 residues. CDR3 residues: CASSYAGGGSNQPQHF. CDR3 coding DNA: TGTGCCAGTAGCTATGCAGGGGGAGGAAGCAATCAGCCCCAGCATTTT.

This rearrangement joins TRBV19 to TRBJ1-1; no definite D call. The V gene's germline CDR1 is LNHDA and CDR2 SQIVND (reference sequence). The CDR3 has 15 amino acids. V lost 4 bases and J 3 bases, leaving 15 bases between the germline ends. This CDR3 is CASSSLAGDDTEAFF. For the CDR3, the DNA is TGTGCCAGTAGTAGTCTGGCAGGTGATGACACTGAAGCTTTCTTT.

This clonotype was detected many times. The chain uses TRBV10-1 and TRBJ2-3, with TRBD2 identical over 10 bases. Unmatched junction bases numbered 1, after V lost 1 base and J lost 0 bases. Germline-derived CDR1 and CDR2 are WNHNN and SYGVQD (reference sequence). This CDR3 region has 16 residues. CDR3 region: CASSEWTSGSTDTQYF. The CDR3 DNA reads TGCGCCAGCAGTGAGTGGACTAGCGGTAGCACAGATACGCAGTATTTT.

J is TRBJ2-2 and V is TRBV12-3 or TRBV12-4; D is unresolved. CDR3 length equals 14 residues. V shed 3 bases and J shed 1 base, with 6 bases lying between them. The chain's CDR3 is CASSFLGNTGELFF. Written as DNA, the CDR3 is TGTGCCAGCAGTTTTCTCGGGAACACCGGGGAGCTGTTTTTT.

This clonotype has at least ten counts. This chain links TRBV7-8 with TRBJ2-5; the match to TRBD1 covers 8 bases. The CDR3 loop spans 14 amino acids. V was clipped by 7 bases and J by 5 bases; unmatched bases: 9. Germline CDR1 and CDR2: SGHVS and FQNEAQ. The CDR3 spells CASIDQTGDETQYF. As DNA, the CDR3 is TGTGCCAGCATCGACCAGACAGGGGACGAGACCCAGTACTTC.

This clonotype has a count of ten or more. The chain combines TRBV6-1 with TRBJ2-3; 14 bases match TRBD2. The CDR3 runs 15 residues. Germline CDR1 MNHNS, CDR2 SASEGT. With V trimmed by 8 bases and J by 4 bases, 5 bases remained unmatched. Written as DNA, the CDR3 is TGTGCCAGCGCCCTGGGACTAGCGGGAGCAGATACGCAGTATTTT. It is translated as CASALGLAGADTQYF.

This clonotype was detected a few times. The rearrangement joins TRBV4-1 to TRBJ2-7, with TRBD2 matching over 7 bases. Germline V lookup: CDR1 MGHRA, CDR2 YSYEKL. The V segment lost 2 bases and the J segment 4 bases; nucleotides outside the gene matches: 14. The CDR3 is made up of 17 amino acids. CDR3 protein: CASSQTTPGTMGYEQYF. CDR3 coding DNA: TGCGCCAGCAGCCAAACTACTCCCGGGACTATGGGGTACGAGCAGTACTTC.

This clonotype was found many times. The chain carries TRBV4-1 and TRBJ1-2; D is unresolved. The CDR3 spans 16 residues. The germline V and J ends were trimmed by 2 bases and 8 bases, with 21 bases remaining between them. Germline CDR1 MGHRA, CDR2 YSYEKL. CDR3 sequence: CASSQPVVGPSRGYTF. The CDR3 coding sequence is TGCGCCAGCAGCCAACCGGTCGTTGGGCCGAGTAGAGGCTACACCTTC.

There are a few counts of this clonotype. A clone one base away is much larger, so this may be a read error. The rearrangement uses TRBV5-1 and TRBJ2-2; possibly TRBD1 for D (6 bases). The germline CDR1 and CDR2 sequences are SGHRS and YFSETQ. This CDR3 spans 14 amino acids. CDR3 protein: CASSPGQNTGELSF. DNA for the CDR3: TGCGCCAGCAGTCCCGGACAGAACACCGGGGAGCTGTCTTTT. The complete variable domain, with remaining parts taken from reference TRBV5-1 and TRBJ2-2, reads KAGVTQTPRYLIKTRGQQVTLSCSPISGHRSVSWYQQTPGQGLQFLFEYFSETQRNKGNFPGRFSGRQFSNSRSEMNVSTLELGDSALYLCASSPGQNTGELSFGEGSRLTVL.

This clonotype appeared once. The DNA of the CDR3 is TGTGCCAGCAGTTTAACGTCTAGCGGGATATCTAGGAATGAGCAGTTCTTC. Protein sequence: CASSLTSSGISRNEQFF. The V gene is TRBV28, the J gene TRBJ2-1; 9 bases are shared with TRBD2. J was trimmed by 7 bases and V by 2 bases; bases with no gene match: 12. The germline gives CDR1 MDHEN, CDR2 SYDVKM. The CDR3 is 17 residues long.

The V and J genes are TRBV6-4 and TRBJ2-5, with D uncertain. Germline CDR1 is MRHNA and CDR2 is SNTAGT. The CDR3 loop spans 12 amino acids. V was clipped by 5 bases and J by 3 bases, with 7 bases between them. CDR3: CASSHPKETQYF. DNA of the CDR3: TGTGCCAGCAGTCACCCAAAAGAGACCCAGTACTTC.

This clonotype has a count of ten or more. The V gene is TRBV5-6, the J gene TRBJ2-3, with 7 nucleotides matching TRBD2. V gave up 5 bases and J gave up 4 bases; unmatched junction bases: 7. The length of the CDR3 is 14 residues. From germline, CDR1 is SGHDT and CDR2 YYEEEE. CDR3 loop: CASSYSGGSDTQYF. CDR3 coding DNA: TGTGCCAGCAGTTATTCGGGGGGATCAGATACGCAGTATTTT.

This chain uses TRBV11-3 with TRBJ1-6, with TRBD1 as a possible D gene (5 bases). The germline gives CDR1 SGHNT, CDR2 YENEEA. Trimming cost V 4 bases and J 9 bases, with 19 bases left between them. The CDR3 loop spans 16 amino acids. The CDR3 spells CASSCRLAGVGSPLHF. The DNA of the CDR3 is TGTGCCAGCAGCTGCCGACTAGCGGGGGTGGGTTCACCCCTCCACTTT.

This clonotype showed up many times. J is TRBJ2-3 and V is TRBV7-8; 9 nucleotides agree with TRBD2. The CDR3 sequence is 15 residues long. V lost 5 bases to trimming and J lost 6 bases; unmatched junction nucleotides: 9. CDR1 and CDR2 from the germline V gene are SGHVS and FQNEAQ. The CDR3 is CASSNSGSRADTQYF. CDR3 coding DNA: TGTGCCAGCAGCAATAGCGGGAGTCGGGCGGATACGCAGTATTTT.

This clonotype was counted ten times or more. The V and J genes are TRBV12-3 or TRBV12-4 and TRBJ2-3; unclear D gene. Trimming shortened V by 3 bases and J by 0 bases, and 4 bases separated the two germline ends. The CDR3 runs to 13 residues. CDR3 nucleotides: TGTGCCAGCAGTTTTCTGAGCACAGATACGCAGTATTTT. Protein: CASSFLSTDTQYF.

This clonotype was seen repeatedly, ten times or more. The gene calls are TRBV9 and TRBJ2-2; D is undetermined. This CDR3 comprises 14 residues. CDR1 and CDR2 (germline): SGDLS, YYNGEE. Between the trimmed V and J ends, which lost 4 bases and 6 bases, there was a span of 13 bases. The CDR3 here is CASSPFLVSGELFF. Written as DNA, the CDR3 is TGTGCCAGCAGCCCATTCCTTGTTTCCGGGGAGCTGTTTTTT.

The CDR3 is CASGIPRLAGYEQYF. Written as DNA, the CDR3 is TGTGCCAGCGGTATTCCCAGACTAGCGGGTTACGAGCAGTACTTC. The rearrangement joins TRBV25-1 to TRBJ2-7; 10 nucleotides agree with TRBD2. Trimming cost V 8 bases and J 4 bases; bases outside gene matches: 11. The CDR3 runs to 15 residues. CDR1 is MGHDK and CDR2 is SYGVNS in the germline V gene.

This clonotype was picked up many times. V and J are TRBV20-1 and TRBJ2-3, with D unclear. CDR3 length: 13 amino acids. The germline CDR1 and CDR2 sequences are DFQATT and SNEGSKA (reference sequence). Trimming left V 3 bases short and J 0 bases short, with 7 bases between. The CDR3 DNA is TGCAGTGCTAGTGTGGTTAGCACAGATACGCAGTATTTT. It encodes CSASVVSTDTQYF.

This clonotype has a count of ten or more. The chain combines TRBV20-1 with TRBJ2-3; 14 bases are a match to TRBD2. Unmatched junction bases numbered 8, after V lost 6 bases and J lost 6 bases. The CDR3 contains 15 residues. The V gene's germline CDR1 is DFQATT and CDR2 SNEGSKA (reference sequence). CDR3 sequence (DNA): TGCAGTGCCCTTCGACTAGCGGGAGGGGGGGATACGCAGTATTTT. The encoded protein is CSALRLAGGGDTQYF.

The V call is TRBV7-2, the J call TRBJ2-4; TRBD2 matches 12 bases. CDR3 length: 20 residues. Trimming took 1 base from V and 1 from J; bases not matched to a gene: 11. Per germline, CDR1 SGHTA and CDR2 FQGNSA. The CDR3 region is CASSLVVSASGRAAKNIQYF. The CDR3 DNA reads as TGTGCCAGCAGCTTAGTCGTTAGTGCTAGCGGGAGGGCCGCCAAAAACATTCAGTACTTC.

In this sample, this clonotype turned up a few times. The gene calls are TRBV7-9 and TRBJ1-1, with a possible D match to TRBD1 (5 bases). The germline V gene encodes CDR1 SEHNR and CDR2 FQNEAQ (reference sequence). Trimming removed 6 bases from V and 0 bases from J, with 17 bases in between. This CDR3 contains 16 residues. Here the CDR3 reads CASSDGLGTMNTEAFF. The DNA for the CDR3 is TGTGCCAGCAGTGACGGGTTGGGGACCATGAACACTGAAGCTTTCTTT. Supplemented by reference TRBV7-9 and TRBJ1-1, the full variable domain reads DTGVSQNPRHKITKRGQNVTFRCDPISEHNRLYWYRQTLGQGPEFLTYFQNEAQLEKSRLLSDRFSAERPKGSFSTLEIQRTEQGDSAMYLCASSDGLGTMNTEAFFGQGTRLTVV.

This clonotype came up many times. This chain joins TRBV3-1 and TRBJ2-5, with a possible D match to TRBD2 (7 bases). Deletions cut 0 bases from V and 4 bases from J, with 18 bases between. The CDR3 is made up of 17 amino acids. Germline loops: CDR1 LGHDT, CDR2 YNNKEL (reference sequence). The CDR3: CASSQDLGLGGSETQYF. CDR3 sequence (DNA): TGTGCCAGCAGCCAAGATCTCGGACTAGGGGGATCAGAGACCCAGTACTTC.

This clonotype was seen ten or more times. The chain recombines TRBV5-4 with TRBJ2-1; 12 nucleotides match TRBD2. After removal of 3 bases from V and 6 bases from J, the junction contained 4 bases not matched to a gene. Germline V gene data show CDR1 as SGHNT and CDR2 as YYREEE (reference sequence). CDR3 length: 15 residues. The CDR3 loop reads CASSSTSGSLNEQFF. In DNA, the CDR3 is TGTGCCAGCAGCTCGACTAGCGGGAGTCTCAATGAGCAGTTCTTC.

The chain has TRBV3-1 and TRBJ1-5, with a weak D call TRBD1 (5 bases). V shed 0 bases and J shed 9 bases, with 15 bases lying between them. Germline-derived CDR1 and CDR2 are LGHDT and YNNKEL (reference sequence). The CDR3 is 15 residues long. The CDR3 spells CASSQDNRNYLPQHF. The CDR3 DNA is TGTGCCAGCAGCCAAGATAACAGGAATTATCTGCCCCAGCATTTT.

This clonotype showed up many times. The DNA for the CDR3 is TGCAGTGCTAGAGCGATTACAGGGTATCCCCAGCATTTT. Translated, it gives CSARAITGYPQHF. The chain uses TRBV20-1 and TRBJ1-5, with D tentatively TRBD1 (6 bases). The CDR3 runs 13 residues. The V end was cut by 1 base, the J end by 10 bases, with 14 bases between. Looked up from germline, CDR1 is DFQATT and CDR2 is SNEGSKA (reference sequence).

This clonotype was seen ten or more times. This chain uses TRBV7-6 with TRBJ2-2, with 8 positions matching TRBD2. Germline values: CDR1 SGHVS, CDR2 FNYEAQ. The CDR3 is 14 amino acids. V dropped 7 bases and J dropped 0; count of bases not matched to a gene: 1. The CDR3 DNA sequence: TGTGCCAGCACTAGCGGGCCGAACACCGGGGAGCTGTTTTTT. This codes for CASTSGPNTGELFF.

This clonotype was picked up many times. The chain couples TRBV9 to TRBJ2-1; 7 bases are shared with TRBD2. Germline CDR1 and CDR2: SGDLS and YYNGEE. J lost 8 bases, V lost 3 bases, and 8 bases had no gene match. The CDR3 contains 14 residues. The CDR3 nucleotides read TGTGCCAGCAGCGGGGGAGGGGCCGGAGATGAGCAGTTCTTC. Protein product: CASSGGGAGDEQFF.

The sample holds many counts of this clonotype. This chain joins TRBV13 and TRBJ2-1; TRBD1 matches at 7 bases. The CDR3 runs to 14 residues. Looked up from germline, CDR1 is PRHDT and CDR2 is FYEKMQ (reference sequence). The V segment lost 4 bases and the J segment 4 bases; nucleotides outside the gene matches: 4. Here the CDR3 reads CASSSTGQYNEQFF. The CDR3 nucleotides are TGTGCCAGCAGCTCGACAGGGCAATACAATGAGCAGTTCTTC.

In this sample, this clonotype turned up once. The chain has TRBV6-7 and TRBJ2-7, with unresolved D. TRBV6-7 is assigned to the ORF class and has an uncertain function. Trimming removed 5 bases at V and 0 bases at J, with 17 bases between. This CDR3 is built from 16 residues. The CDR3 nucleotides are TGTGCCAGCAGTCACGGACCTCGCGGCGTCTCCTACGAGCAGTACTTC. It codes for CASSHGPRGVSYEQYF.

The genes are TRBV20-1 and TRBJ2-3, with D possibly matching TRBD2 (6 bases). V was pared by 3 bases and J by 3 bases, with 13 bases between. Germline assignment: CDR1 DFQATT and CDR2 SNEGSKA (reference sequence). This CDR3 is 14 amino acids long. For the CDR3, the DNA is TGCAGTGCTAGCGGGAGCTTGGGAACAGATACGCAGTATTTT. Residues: CSASGSLGTDTQYF.